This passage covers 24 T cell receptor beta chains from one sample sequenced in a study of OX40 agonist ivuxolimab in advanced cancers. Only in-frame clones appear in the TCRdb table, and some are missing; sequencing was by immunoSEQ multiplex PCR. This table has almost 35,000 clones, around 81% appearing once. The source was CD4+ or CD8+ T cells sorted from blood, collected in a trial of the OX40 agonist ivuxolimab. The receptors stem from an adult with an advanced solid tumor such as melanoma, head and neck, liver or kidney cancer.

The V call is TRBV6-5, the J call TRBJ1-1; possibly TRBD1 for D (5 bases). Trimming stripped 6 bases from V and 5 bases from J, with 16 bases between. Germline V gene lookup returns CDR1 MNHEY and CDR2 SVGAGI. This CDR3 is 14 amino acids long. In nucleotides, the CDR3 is TGTGCCAGCAGACTCGGGACCTTGAGGACTGAAGCTTTCTTT. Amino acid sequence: CASRLGTLRTEAFF.

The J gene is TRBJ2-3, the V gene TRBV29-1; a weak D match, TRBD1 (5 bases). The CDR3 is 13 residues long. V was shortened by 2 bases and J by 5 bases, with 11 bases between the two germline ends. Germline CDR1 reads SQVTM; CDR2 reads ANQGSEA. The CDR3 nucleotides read TGCAGCGTTGAAAGACAGCTCAGAGATACGCAGTATTTT. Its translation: CSVERQLRDTQYF.

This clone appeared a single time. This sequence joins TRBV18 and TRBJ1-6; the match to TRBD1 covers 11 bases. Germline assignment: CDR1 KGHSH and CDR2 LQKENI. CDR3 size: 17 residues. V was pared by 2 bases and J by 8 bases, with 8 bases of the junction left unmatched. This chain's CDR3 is CASSPTSGTGGDSPLHF. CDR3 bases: TGTGCCAGCTCACCAACATCTGGGACAGGGGGTGATTCACCCCTCCACTTT.

Here the CDR3 DNA reads TGTGCCAGCAGTTTAGGACAGCTAGCCAAAAACATTCAGTACTTC. Translation: CASSLGQLAKNIQYF. V usage is TRBV28 and J usage is TRBJ2-4, with D possibly being TRBD1 (6 bases). CDR3 length: 15 amino acids. The germline CDR1 and CDR2 sequences are MDHEN and SYDVKM. Trimming left V 2 bases short and J 0 bases short, with 8 bases between.

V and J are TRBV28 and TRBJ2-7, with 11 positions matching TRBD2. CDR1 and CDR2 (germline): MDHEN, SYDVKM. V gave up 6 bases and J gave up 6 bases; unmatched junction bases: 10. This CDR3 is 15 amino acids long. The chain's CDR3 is CASRERLAGSSEQYF. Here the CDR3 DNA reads TGTGCCAGCAGAGAGCGACTAGCGGGATCCAGCGAGCAGTACTTC. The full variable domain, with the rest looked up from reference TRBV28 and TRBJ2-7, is DVKVTQSSRYLVKRTGEKVFLECVQDMDHENMFWYRQDPGLGLRLIYFSYDVKMKEKGDIPEGYSVSREKKERFSLILESASTNQTSMYLCASRERLAGSSEQYFGPGTRLTVT.

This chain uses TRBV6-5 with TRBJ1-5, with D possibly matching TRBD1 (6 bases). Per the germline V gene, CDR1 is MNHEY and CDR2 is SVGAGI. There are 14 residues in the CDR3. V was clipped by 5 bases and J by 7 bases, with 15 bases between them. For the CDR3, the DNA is TGTGCCAGCAGTCGACACAGGGTCTACCAGCCCCAGCATTTT. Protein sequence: CASSRHRVYQPQHF.

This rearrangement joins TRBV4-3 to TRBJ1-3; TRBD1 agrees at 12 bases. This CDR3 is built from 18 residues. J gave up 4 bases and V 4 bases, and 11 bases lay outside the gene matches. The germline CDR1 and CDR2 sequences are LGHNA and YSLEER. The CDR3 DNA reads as TGCGCCAGCAGCCCCCGAGCAACCGGGACAGGGGGCGGAAACACCATATATTTT. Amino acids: CASSPRATGTGGGNTIYF.

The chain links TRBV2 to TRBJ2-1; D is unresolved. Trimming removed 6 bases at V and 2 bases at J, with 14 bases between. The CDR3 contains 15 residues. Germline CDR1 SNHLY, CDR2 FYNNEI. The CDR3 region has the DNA TGTGCCAGCAGGCCGACCTATACCACCTACAATGAGCAGTTCTTC. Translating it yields CASRPTYTTYNEQFF.

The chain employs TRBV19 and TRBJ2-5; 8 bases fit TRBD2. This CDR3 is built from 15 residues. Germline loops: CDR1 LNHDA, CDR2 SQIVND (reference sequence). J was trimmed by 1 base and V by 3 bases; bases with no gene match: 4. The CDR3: CASSMTGGPQETQYF. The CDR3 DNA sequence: TGTGCCAGTAGTATGACGGGAGGGCCCCAAGAGACCCAGTACTTC. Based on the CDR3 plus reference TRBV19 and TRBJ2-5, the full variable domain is DGGITQSPKYLFRKEGQNVTLSCEQNLNHDAMYWYRQDPGQGLRLIYYSQIVNDFQKGDIAEGYSVSREKKESFPLTVTSAQKNPTAFYLCASSMTGGPQETQYFGPGTRLLVL.

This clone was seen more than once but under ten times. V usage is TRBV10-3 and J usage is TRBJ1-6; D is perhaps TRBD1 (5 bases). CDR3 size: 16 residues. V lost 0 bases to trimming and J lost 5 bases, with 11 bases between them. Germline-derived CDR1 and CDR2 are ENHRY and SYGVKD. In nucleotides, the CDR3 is TGTGCCATCAGTGAGTCCGGGGGAGGGAATAATTCACCCCTCCACTTT. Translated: CAISESGGGNNSPLHF.

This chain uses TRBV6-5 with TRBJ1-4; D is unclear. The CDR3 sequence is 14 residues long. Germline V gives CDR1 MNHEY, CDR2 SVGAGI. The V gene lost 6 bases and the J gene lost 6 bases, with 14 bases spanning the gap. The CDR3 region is CASRSPREDEKLFF. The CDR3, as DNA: TGTGCCAGCAGATCACCTCGGGAGGATGAAAAACTGTTTTTT.

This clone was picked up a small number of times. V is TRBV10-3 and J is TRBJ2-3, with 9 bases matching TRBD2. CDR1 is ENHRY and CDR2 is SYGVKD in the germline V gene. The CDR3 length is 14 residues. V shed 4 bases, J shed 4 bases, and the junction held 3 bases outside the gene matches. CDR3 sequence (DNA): TGTGCCATCAGTGGTACTAGCGGGTCAGATACGCAGTATTTT. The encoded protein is CAISGTSGSDTQYF.

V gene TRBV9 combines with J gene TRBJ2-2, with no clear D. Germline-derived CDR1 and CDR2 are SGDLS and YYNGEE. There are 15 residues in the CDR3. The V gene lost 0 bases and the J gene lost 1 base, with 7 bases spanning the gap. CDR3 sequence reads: CASSVGRVNTGELFF. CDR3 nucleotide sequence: TGTGCCAGCAGCGTAGGAAGGGTGAACACCGGGGAGCTGTTTTTT.

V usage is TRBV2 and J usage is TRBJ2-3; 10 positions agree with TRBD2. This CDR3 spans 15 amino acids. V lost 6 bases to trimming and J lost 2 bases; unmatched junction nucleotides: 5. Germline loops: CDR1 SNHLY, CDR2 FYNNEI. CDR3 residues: CASRDSGGITDTQYF. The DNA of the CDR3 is TGTGCCAGCAGAGATAGCGGGGGGATCACAGATACGCAGTATTTT.

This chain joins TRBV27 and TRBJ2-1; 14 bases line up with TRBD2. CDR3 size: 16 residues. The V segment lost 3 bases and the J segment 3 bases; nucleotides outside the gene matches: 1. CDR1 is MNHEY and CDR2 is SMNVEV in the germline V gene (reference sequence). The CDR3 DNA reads TGTGCCAGCAGTTTCGGACTAGCGGGGGGCTACAATGAGCAGTTCTTC. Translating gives CASSFGLAGGYNEQFF.

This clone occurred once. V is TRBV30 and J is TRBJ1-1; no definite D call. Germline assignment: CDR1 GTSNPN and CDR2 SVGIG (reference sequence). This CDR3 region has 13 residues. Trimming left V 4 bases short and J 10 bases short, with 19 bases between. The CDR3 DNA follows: TGTGCCTGGATTGGAGGGATCGCGAAAAGAGCTTTCTTT. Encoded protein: CAWIGGIAKRAFF.

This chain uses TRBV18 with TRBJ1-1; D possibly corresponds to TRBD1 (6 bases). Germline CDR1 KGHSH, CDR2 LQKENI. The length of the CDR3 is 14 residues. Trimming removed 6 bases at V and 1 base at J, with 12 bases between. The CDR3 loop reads CASSPGAENTEAFF. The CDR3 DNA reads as TGTGCCAGCTCCCCAGGGGCCGAGAACACTGAAGCTTTCTTT.

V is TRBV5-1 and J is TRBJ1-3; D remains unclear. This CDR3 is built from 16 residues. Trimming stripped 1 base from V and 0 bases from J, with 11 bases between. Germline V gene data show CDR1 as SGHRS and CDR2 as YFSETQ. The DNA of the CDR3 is TGCGCCAGCAGCTTGAGGTCAGCGATCTCTGGAAACACCATATATTTT. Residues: CASSLRSAISGNTIYF.

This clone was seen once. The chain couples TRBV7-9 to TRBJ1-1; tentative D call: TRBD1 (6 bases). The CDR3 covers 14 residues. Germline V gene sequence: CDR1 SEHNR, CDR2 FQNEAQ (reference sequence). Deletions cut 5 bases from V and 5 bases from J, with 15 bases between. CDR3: CASSLRQGTTEAFF. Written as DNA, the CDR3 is TGTGCCAGCAGCCTTCGTCAGGGGACAACTGAAGCTTTCTTT.

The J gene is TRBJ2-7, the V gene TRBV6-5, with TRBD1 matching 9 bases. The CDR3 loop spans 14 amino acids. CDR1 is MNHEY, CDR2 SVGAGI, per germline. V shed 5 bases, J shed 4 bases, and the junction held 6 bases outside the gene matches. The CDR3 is CASSLRDRAYEQYF. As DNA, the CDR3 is TGTGCCAGCAGTCTCCGGGACAGGGCTTACGAGCAGTACTTC.

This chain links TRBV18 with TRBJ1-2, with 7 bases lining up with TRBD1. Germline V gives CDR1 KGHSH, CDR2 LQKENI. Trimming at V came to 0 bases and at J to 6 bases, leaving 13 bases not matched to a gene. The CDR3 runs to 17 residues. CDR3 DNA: TGTGCCAGCTCACCACCGCTCGGCAGGGGGATAATGGATGGCTACACCTTC. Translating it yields CASSPPLGRGIMDGYTF.

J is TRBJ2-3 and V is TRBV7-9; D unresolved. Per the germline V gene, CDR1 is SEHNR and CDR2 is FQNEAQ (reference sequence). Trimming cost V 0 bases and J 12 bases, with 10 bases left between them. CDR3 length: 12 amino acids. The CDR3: CASSLASGGQYF. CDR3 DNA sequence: TGTGCCAGCAGCTTAGCTTCCGGTGGTCAGTATTTT.

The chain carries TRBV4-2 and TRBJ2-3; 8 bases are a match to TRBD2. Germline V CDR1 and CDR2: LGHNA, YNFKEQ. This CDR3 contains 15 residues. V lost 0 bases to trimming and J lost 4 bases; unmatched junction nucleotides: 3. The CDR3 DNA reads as TGTGCCAGCAGCCAAGAGAGCGGGGGCCCAGATACGCAGTATTTT. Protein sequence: CASSQESGGPDTQYF.

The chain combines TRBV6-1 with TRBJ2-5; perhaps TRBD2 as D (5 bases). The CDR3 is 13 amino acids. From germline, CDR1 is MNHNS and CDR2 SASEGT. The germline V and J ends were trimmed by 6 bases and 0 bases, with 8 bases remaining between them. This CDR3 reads CASRREYQETQYF. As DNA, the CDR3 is TGTGCCAGCAGAAGGGAGTACCAAGAGACCCAGTACTTC.